Shown below are 15 T cell receptor beta chains from a single sample sequenced in a study of tumor-infiltrating lymphocytes in glioblastoma multiforme (dated 2017 in TCRdb). Instrument on record: Illumina HiSeq 2500. Using a modified ARM-PCR protocol with multiple V-beta primers and a C-beta primer, the team built TCRB libraries from RNA through three nested multiplex PCR rounds. In-frame beta chains were kept once TCRdb had trimmed the public reads at Q25 with fastp and called clones with MiXCR. Rows with one shared CDR3 protein collapse into an entry with the most common genes and DNA. This sample gives tens of thousands of distinct CDR3 sequences in total; about 64% of them show up just once. Of the sample, around 33% falls within the top ten clones. The sample taken for sequencing was brain tumor tissue. The source of these receptors is a male donor with glioblastoma.

Concerning this clonotype itself: A much larger clone lies one base from this, so it may be a read error. The DNA for the CDR3 is TGTGCCAGCAGCAATGTTGGGTGGCTGTTAGGGAACACTGAAGCTTTCTTT. This sequence encodes CASSNVGWLLGNTEAFF. The rearrangement joins TRBV7-9 to TRBJ1-1; no firm D call. The CDR3 runs to 17 residues. From germline, CDR1 is SEHNR and CDR2 FQNEAQ (reference sequence). V dropped 5 bases and J dropped 1 base, with 20 bases sitting between them.

The rearrangement joins TRBV2 to TRBJ1-1; D remains unclear. Between the trimmed V and J ends, which lost 8 bases and 1 base, there was a span of 11 bases. The CDR3 length is 13 residues. The germline CDR1 and CDR2 sequences are SNHLY and FYNNEI. CDR3 DNA: TGTGCCAGCTCCTACATGAAGAACACTGAAGCTTTCTTT. It translates to CASSYMKNTEAFF. Full variable domain (remainder filled in from reference TRBV2 and TRBJ1-1): EPEVTQTPSHQVTQMGQEVILRCVPISNHLYFYWYRQILGQKVEFLVSFYNNEISEKSEIFDDQFSVERPDGSNFTLKIRSTKLEDSAMYFCASSYMKNTEAFFGQGTRLTVV.

This chain joins TRBV7-2 and TRBJ2-2, with D unresolved. The CDR3 covers 11 residues. With 3 bases removed from V and 9 bases from J, the gap between germline ends came to 5 bases. The germline V gene has CDR1 SGHTA and CDR2 FQGNSA. CDR3 bases: TGTGCCAGCAGCTTTGAGTGGGAGCTGTTTTTT. Its protein product is CASSFEWELFF.

Of note for this clonotype: The junction departs from germline at one end; a sequencing error may be responsible. The chain couples TRBV5-8 to TRBJ1-2; D unclear. Germline V gene lookup returns CDR1 SGHTS and CDR2 YDEGEE. The CDR3 has 15 amino acids. CDR3 sequence (DNA): TGTGCCAGCAGCTTGGGACTCGTAGGAGGGATTGGCTACATCTTC. As protein: CASSLGLVGGIGYIF.

The genes are TRBV5-1 and TRBJ2-7, with 8 bases identical to TRBD2. CDR3 size: 14 residues. The V gene's germline CDR1 is SGHRS and CDR2 YFSETQ. The junction had 8 bases not matched to a gene; V was cut back by 7 bases and J by 2 bases. In DNA form, the CDR3 reads TGCGCCAGCGGCTCAAGCGGGGGAACCTACGAGCAGTACTTC. This codes for CASGSSGGTYEQYF.

The chain is built from TRBV29-1 and TRBJ2-7; 7 bases are shared with TRBD2. Germline trimming cut 7 bases from V and 5 bases from J; bases unmatched to any gene: 14. Germline CDR1 and CDR2: SQVTM and ANQGSEA. The CDR3 is 14 amino acids. This CDR3 is CSADLADSYNEQYF. In DNA form, the CDR3 reads TGCAGCGCGGATCTAGCGGACTCCTACAACGAGCAGTACTTC.

Concerning this clonotype itself: Relative to the germline gene, one junction end is altered; a read error may explain this. The chain couples TRBV11-1 to TRBJ2-7; D might be TRBD2 (6 bases). Looked up from germline, CDR1 is SGHAT and CDR2 is FQDESV (reference sequence). There are 13 residues in the CDR3. CDR3 residues: CASTLDRGYERCF. CDR3 nucleotides: TGTGCCAGCACCCTGGATCGGGGGTACGAGCGGTGCTTC. Supplemented by reference TRBV11-1 and TRBJ2-7, the full variable domain reads EAEVAQSPRYKITEKSQAVAFWCDPISGHATLYWYRQILGQGPELLVQFQDESVVDDSQLPKDRFSAERLKGVDSTLKIQPAELGDSAMYLCASTLDRGYERCFGPGTRLTVT.

With respect to this clonotype: A read error is possible here, since a much larger clone lies one base away. The V gene is TRBV28, the J gene TRBJ2-7, with 8 bases identical to TRBD1. The V gene's germline CDR1 is MDHEN and CDR2 SYDVKM. Trimming removed 3 bases from V and 6 bases from J; junction bases left unmatched: 7. The CDR3 has 14 residues. The CDR3 loop reads CASSLQQGACEQYF. CDR3 DNA: TGTGCCAGCAGTTTGCAGCAGGGGGCCTGCGAGCAGTACTTC.

The chain joins TRBV20-1 to TRBJ2-7; D unresolved. The CDR3 contains 13 residues. From germline, CDR1 is DFQATT and CDR2 SNEGSKA (reference sequence). The V and J ends lost 6 bases and 4 bases respectively, with 16 bases between them. Written as DNA, the CDR3 is TGCAGTGCCACAGACACCATGCTATACGAGCAGTACTTC. This gives the protein CSATDTMLYEQYF.

This clonotype counts as medium-sized (0.01 to 0.1%). The chain recombines TRBV29-1 with TRBJ2-5; D possibly corresponds to TRBD1 (6 bases). From germline, CDR1 is SQVTM and CDR2 ANQGSEA. This CDR3 comprises 10 residues. Trimming removed 5 bases from V and 7 bases from J, with 8 bases in between. CDR3 bases: TGCAGCGTTTTGACAGGGACCCAGTACTTC. As protein: CSVLTGTQYF.

Here the CDR3 reads CASSQGRGGELFF. The CDR3 DNA reads TGTGCCAGCAGCCAGGGACGCGGCGGGGAGCTGTTTTTT. The chain couples TRBV4-2 to TRBJ2-2, with D perhaps matching TRBD1 or TRBD2 (5 bases each). This CDR3 spans 13 amino acids. Trimming took 3 bases from V and 7 from J, leaving 9 bases between them. CDR1 is LGHNA and CDR2 is YNFKEQ in the germline V gene.

V gene TRBV14 combines with J gene TRBJ2-6; D unclear. V was clipped by 5 bases and J by 0 bases, with 8 bases between them. The CDR3 covers 15 residues. The V gene's germline CDR1 is SGHDN and CDR2 FVKESK. CDR3 loop: CASSYDTSGANVLTF. CDR3 nucleotide sequence: TGTGCCAGCAGCTACGACACCTCTGGGGCCAACGTCCTGACTTTC.

A remark on this clonotype: Relative to the germline gene, one junction end is altered; a read error may explain this. The V call is TRBV12-3 or TRBV12-4, the J call TRBJ2-5; D possibly corresponds to TRBD2 (5 bases). The CDR3 contains 15 residues. The CDR3 protein is CASSPRAVIGETQYF. The CDR3 DNA is TGTGCCAGCAGTCCGCGGGCTGTAATTGGGGAGACTCAGTACTTC.

About this clonotype itself: A much larger clone is a single base away; this may be a read error. The rearrangement uses TRBV28 and TRBJ2-7; the match to TRBD1 covers 11 bases. The CDR3 has 16 amino acids. Per germline, CDR1 MDHEN and CDR2 SYDVKM. V trimming: 7 bases; J trimming: 4 bases; junction bases outside the gene matches: 12. The CDR3 DNA reads as TGTGCCAGCAACCCTACGGGACAGGGGGTGAGATACGAGCAGTACTTC. The encoded protein is CASNPTGQGVRYEQYF.

This clonotype was counted many times. The chain employs TRBV20-1 and TRBJ2-3, with D possibly matching TRBD2 (6 bases). V was cut by 6 bases and J by 2 bases, with 12 bases left in between. The CDR3 sequence is 13 residues long. Germline CDR1 DFQATT, CDR2 SNEGSKA (reference sequence). The CDR3 DNA sequence: TGCAGTGCAAGACTAGGATTCACAGATACGCAGTATTTT. Translating gives CSARLGFTDTQYF.